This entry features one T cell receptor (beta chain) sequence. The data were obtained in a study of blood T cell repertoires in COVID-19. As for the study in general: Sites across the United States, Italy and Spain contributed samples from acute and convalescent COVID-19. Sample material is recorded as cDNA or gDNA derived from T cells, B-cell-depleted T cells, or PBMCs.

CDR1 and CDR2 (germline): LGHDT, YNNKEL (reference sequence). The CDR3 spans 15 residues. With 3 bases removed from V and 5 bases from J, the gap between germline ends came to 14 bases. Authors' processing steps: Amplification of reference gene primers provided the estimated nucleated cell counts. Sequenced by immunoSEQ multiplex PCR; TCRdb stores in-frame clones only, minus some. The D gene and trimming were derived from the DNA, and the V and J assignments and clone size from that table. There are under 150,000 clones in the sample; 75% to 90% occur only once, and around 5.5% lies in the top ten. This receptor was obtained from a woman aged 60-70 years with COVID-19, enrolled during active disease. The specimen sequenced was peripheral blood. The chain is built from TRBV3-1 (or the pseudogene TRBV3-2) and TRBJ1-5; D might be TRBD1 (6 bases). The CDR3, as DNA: TGTGCCAGCAGCCATGGGGGCAGGACTGATCAGCCCCAGCATTTT. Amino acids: CASSHGGRTDQPQHF.